The T cell receptor beta chain described here comes from a study of blood T cell repertoires in COVID-19. About the study: Whether acute or convalescent, the COVID-19 samples came from the United States, Italy and Spain.

Assay used: immunoSEQ multiplex PCR; TCRdb lists only in-frame clones, some missing. The table has a few hundred thousand clones, roughly 90% seen once. The germline V gene encodes CDR1 MDHEN and CDR2 SYDVKM. The CDR3 has 11 residues. V lost 10 bases and J 3 bases, leaving 10 bases between the germline ends. This clone came up a few times. The sequencing input was peripheral blood. The chain uses TRBV28 and TRBJ2-7; D remains ambiguous. The sequence was obtained from a woman aged 50 to 60 with active or convalescent COVID-19. CDR3 in amino acids: CATGPFYEQYF. CDR3 nucleotide sequence: TGTGCCACTGGGCCCTTCTACGAGCAGTACTTC.